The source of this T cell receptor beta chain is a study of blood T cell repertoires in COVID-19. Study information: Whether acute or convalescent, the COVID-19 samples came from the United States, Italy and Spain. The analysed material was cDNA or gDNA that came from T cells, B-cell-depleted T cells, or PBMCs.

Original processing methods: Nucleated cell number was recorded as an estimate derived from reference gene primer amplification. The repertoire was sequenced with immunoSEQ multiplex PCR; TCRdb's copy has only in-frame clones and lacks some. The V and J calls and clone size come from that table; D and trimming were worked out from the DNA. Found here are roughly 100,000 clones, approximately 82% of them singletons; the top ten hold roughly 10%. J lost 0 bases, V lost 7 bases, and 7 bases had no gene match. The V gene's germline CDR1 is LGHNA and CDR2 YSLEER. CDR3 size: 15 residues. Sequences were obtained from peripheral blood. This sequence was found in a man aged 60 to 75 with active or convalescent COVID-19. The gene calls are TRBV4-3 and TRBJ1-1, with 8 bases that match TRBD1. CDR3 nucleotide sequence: TGCGCCAGCAACCGACAGGGGAGCATGAACACTGAAGCTTTCTTT. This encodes CASNRQGSMNTEAFF.